The 19 T cell receptor beta chains below come from one sample, sequenced in a study of OX40 agonist ivuxolimab in advanced cancers. Method: immunoSEQ multiplex PCR; TCRdb's copy keeps in-frame clones and lacks some. The table shows 35,000 or so clones, with 89% occurring only once. The source material was CD4+ or CD8+ T cells sorted from blood, sampled in a trial of the OX40 agonist ivuxolimab. The receptors were gathered from an adult with an advanced solid tumor such as melanoma, head and neck, liver or kidney cancer.

This chain uses TRBV27 with TRBJ2-5; no firm D call. The J call may be faulty, since TRBJ2-7 better matches the DNA end. The CDR3 contains 13 residues. Germline V gene lookup returns CDR1 MNHEY and CDR2 SMNVEV (reference sequence). The DNA of the CDR3 is TGTGCCAGCAGTTTATCTTCAGACTACGAGCAGTACTTC. It translates to CASSLSSDYEQYF.

The chain is built from TRBV19 and TRBJ1-5; D not resolved. V was pared by 5 bases and J by 3 bases, with 11 bases between. The CDR3 covers 14 residues. Germline CDR1 is LNHDA and CDR2 is SQIVND (reference sequence). The CDR3: CASSPTPFNQPQHF. The CDR3 DNA reads as TGTGCCAGTAGTCCCACGCCTTTCAATCAGCCCCAGCATTTT.

This chain uses TRBV19 with TRBJ2-3, with D uncertain. Between the trimmed V and J ends, which lost 7 bases and 0 bases, there was a span of 14 bases. The germline V gene has CDR1 LNHDA and CDR2 SQIVND (reference sequence). This CDR3 spans 15 amino acids. Written as DNA, the CDR3 is TGTGCCAGTATCCCCCCCTATATCAGCACAGATACGCAGTATTTT. Translation: CASIPPYISTDTQYF.

The chain has TRBV7-2 and TRBJ2-4, with 7 bases aligning to TRBD1. CDR1 is SGHTA and CDR2 is FQGNSA in the germline V gene. V lost 5 bases and J lost 10; bases outside the gene matches: 14. The length of the CDR3 is 15 residues. Here the CDR3 reads CASSQGQAPQGIQYF. CDR3 in DNA: TGTGCCAGCAGCCAAGGACAGGCGCCCCAGGGAATTCAGTACTTC.

This sequence joins TRBV4-2 and TRBJ1-4, with 10 bases lining up with TRBD1. The CDR3 length is 15 residues. V shed 3 bases and J 7 bases; nucleotides not matched to a gene: 5. Per germline, CDR1 LGHNA and CDR2 YNFKEQ. CDR3 in DNA: TGTGCCAGCAGCCAGGCTTGGGACAGGGGTGAAAAACTGTTTTTT. It is translated as CASSQAWDRGEKLFF.

This chain uses TRBV28 with TRBJ2-1, with 11 bases fitting TRBD2. The V gene's germline CDR1 is MDHEN and CDR2 SYDVKM. V lost 4 bases to trimming and J lost 4 bases; unmatched junction nucleotides: 12. CDR3 length equals 18 residues. DNA for the CDR3: TGTGCCAGCAGTTCTGACATGACCGGGACTAGCGGTTACAATGAGCAGTTCTTC. Protein product: CASSSDMTGTSGYNEQFF.

This chain uses TRBV11-3 with TRBJ1-5; D is unresolved. Germline lookup yields CDR1 SGHNT and CDR2 YENEEA. The CDR3 contains 13 residues. V was cut by 0 bases and J by 6 bases, with 6 bases left in between. The CDR3 here is CASSLEEGQPQHF. As DNA, the CDR3 is TGTGCCAGCAGCTTAGAAGAAGGTCAGCCCCAGCATTTT.

The rearrangement links TRBV7-2 to TRBJ2-1, with D perhaps being TRBD1 or TRBD2 (5 bases each). Per the germline V gene, CDR1 is SGHTA and CDR2 is FQGNSA. Trimming took off 5 bases at V and 2 bases at J, with 10 bases between the two ends. The CDR3 extends over 14 amino acids. CDR3 bases: TGTGCCAGCAGCGGGACGACCCCCTACAATGAGCAGTTCTTC. Protein: CASSGTTPYNEQFF.

The chain uses TRBV5-1 and TRBJ2-2; D uncertain. V was cut by 0 bases and J by 1 base, with 4 bases left in between. This CDR3 comprises 14 residues. Per the germline V gene, CDR1 is SGHRS and CDR2 is YFSETQ. The CDR3 region is CASSLGQNTGELFF. For the CDR3, the DNA is TGCGCCAGCAGCTTGGGGCAGAACACCGGGGAGCTGTTTTTT.

The V gene is TRBV7-2, the J gene TRBJ2-1, with D possibly being TRBD1 (5 bases). Per germline, CDR1 SGHTA and CDR2 FQGNSA. The CDR3 runs to 15 residues. The V gene lost 5 bases and the J gene lost 4 bases, with 15 bases spanning the gap. CDR3 bases: TGTGCCAGCAGCCTTAGGACCGACAGATACAATGAGCAGTTCTTC. This sequence encodes CASSLRTDRYNEQFF.

The rearrangement uses TRBV5-6 and TRBJ1-1; 8 bases are a match to TRBD1. The CDR3 is 17 residues long. V lost 3 bases and J lost 6; bases outside the gene matches: 16. The V gene's germline CDR1 is SGHDT and CDR2 YYEEEE. CDR3: CASSYWGTGPLDAEAFF. The CDR3 coding sequence is TGTGCCAGCAGCTATTGGGGGACAGGCCCCTTAGACGCTGAAGCTTTCTTT.

This chain joins TRBV5-6 and TRBJ1-4; 10 bases agree with TRBD1. Germline CDR1 and CDR2: SGHDT and YYEEEE. V was clipped by 2 bases and J by 7 bases; unmatched bases: 5. The CDR3 spans 15 residues. Written as DNA, the CDR3 is TGTGCCAGCAGCTTAGACAGGGGGCTAAGTGAAAAACTGTTTTTT. Translated: CASSLDRGLSEKLFF.

The chain is built from TRBV5-6 and TRBJ2-1; the D gene is possibly TRBD2 (6 bases). The germline V gene has CDR1 SGHDT and CDR2 YYEEEE. With 6 bases removed from V and 3 bases from J, the gap between germline ends came to 10 bases. The CDR3 extends over 13 amino acids. CDR3: CASTEAGYNEQFF. CDR3 in DNA: TGTGCCAGCACGGAAGCGGGCTACAATGAGCAGTTCTTC.

The chain links TRBV18 to TRBJ2-7, with 13 nucleotides matching TRBD2. After removal of 6 bases from V and 2 bases from J, the junction contained 4 bases not matched to a gene. The CDR3 length is 15 residues. The germline V gene encodes CDR1 KGHSH and CDR2 LQKENI. This CDR3 is CASSITSGRAYEQYF. The CDR3 nucleotides are TGTGCCAGCTCGATTACTAGCGGGAGGGCCTACGAGCAGTACTTC.

This chain uses TRBV5-4 with TRBJ2-5, with D perhaps TRBD2 (5 bases). CDR3 length: 13 amino acids. V was trimmed by 2 bases and J by 3 bases, leaving 8 bases between them. Germline V gene sequence: CDR1 SGHNT, CDR2 YYREEE (reference sequence). The chain's CDR3 is CASSLRGEETQYF. CDR3 sequence (DNA): TGTGCCAGCAGCTTACGGGGAGAAGAGACCCAGTACTTC.

The genes are TRBV19 and TRBJ1-1; TRBD1 agrees at 9 bases. Trimming removed 5 bases from V and 1 base from J; junction bases left unmatched: 8. Germline V gene sequence: CDR1 LNHDA, CDR2 SQIVND (reference sequence). CDR3 size: 16 residues. The CDR3 nucleotides read TGTGCCAGTAGTTCAAGACAGGGGGAAAGGAACACTGAAGCTTTCTTT. It is translated as CASSSRQGERNTEAFF.

The rearrangement uses TRBV30 and TRBJ1-1; 7 bases are a match to TRBD1. Trimming took 3 bases from V and 4 from J; bases not matched to a gene: 5. The CDR3 extends over 13 amino acids. In germline, CDR1 is GTSNPN, CDR2 SVGIG (reference sequence). The CDR3 sequence is CAWRGQEFTEAFF. In nucleotides, the CDR3 is TGTGCCTGGAGAGGACAGGAATTCACTGAAGCTTTCTTT. The whole variable domain, filled in from reference TRBV30 and TRBJ1-1, reads SQTIHQWPATLVQPVGSPLSLECTVEGTSNPNLYWYRQAAGRGLQLLFYSVGIGQISSEVPQNLSASRPQDRQFILSSKKLLLSDSGFYLCAWRGQEFTEAFFGQGTRLTVV.

The V call is TRBV27, the J call TRBJ2-2; TRBD1 matches at 10 bases. The V gene's germline CDR1 is MNHEY and CDR2 SMNVEV (reference sequence). Trimming took 5 bases from V and 6 from J; bases not matched to a gene: 9. The CDR3 totals 16 residues. CDR3 nucleotides: TGTGCCAGCAGTCATCTCCGGGACAGGGGTTCCGGGGAGCTGTTTTTT. Its protein product is CASSHLRDRGSGELFF.

This chain links TRBV4-3 with TRBJ2-7; TRBD2 matches at 7 bases. V gave up 4 bases and J gave up 2 bases; unmatched junction bases: 8. The CDR3 is made up of 15 amino acids. Germline CDR1 is LGHNA and CDR2 is YSLEER. Here the CDR3 reads CASSPRAGATYEQYF. The CDR3 DNA follows: TGCGCCAGCAGCCCCCGGGCGGGAGCTACCTACGAGCAGTACTTC.